Listed below are T cell receptor beta chains from one sample, sequenced in a study of regulatory T cells in long-lasting Graves disease. TCRdb used MiXCR to reprocess the multiplex PCR reads, holding one entry per CDR3 protein. The sample holds some 500,000 distinct CDR3 sequences, roughly 15% seen once. A further study also used this sample, focusing on T cells in Graves' hyperthyroidism and ophthalmopathy.

Sequencing was performed on peripheral blood mononuclear cells (PBMCs), taken at new diagnosis, from a patient treated with antithyroid drugs. Receptors originate from a woman in her forties or fifties with Graves disease. The CDR3 runs from the conserved cysteine through the conserved F or W. D genes are given only for firm matches. Clone size, where shown, is once, few, many, or a class for clones that have expanded.

d_call | j_call | v_call | clone_size | cdr3_nt | cdr3_aa
TRBD1 | TRBJ2-3 | TRBV2 | many | TGTGCCAGCAGGGTGACAGGGAGAGCAGATACGCAGTATTTT | CASRVTGRADTQYF
TRBD2 | TRBJ2-7 | TRBV20-1 | many | TGCAGTGCTAGAGATCATAGCGGGGCCCTCTACGAGCAGTACTTC | CSARDHSGALYEQYF
- | TRBJ1-1 | TRBV7-8 | many | TGTGCCAGCAGCTTAAGGAACAGCAACACTGAAGCTTTCTTT | CASSLRNSNTEAFF
- | TRBJ2-6 | TRBV14 | - | TGTGCCAGCAGCCAAAAGATCAGCGCAGGGGCCAACGTCCTGACTTTC | CASSQKISAGANVLTF
- | TRBJ1-4 | TRBV20-1 | many | TGCAGTGCTGGACAGATAACTAATGAAAAACTGTTTTTT | CSAGQITNEKLFF
- | TRBJ1-2 | TRBV9 | - | TGTGCCAGCAGCGTAGGGGACATCCCTTATGGCTACACCTTC | CASSVGDIPYGYTF
- | TRBJ1-3 | TRBV20-1 | many | TGCAGTGCTAGAGCTCCCTCCGGACCAGGCGGAAACACCATATATTTT | CSARAPSGPGGNTIYF
- | TRBJ2-1 | TRBV5-1 | - | TGCGCCAGCAGCTTGTTTACAGGGATCTACAATGAGCAGTTCTTC | CASSLFTGIYNEQFF
- | TRBJ2-5 | TRBV2 | many | TGTGCCAGCAGTGTAAACAGGGACGAGACCCAGTACTTC | CASSVNRDETQYF
- | TRBJ1-1 | TRBV2 | - | TGTGCCAGCAGCCCTCGACAGGCGAGGAACACTGAAGCTTTCTTT | CASSPRQARNTEAFF
TRBD1 | TRBJ2-1 | TRBV27 | many | TGTGCCAGCAGTTTGTGGGACAGACCGTACAATGAGCAGTTCTTC | CASSLWDRPYNEQFF
- | TRBJ2-6 | TRBV2 | - | TGTGCCAGCGCTGGGGACGCGGCAGCCAACGTCCTGACTTTC | CASAGDAAANVLTF
- | TRBJ1-6 | TRBV19 | - | TGTGCCAGTAGTATACGAGGGGGTGGATCACCCCTCCACTTT | CASSIRGGGSPLHF
- | TRBJ1-1 | TRBV30 | many | TGTGCCGGAGGGGCCCCACCCCTCTTGAACACTGAAGCTTTCTTT | CAGGAPPLLNTEAFF
- | TRBJ2-3 | TRBV10-1 | - | TGCGCCAGCAGCTGGGGTTCGACAGATACGCAGTATTTT | CASSWGSTDTQYF
- | TRBJ1-5 | TRBV3-1 | few | TGTGCCAGCAGCCAAGGTACGGGGAGGGATCAGCCCCAGCATTTT | CASSQGTGRDQPQHF
TRBD1 | TRBJ1-2 | TRBV7-3 | many | TGTGCCAGCAGCCAGGGACAGAGTTATGGCTACACCTTC | CASSQGQSYGYTF
- | TRBJ2-3 | TRBV27 | few | TGTGCCAGCAGAAGACTCCCGAAGGATGATACGCAGTATTTT | CASRRLPKDDTQYF
- | TRBJ1-1 | TRBV7-6 | many | TGTGCCAGCAGTCCTGACAACATGAACACTGAAGCTTTCTTT | CASSPDNMNTEAFF
TRBD1 | TRBJ2-5 | TRBV6-1 | many | TGTGCCAGCAGTGAAGTAAGAGGGCAGGGGGCAGAGACCCAGTACTTC | CASSEVRGQGAETQYF
- | TRBJ1-1 | TRBV20-1 | - | TGCAGTGCTAGTGACCTCTACACTGAAGCTTTCTTT | CSASDLYTEAFF
- | TRBJ1-1 | TRBV6-1 | many | TGTGCCAGCAGTGAGCTCCAGTTGGGACAAGCCAACACTGAAGCTTTCTTT | CASSELQLGQANTEAFF
TRBD2 | TRBJ2-3 | TRBV28 | many | TGTGCCAGCAACCAGGGAGGGCCGGGACTAGACACAGATACGCAGTATTTT | CASNQGGPGLDTDTQYF
TRBD1 | TRBJ2-7 | TRBV5-1 | few | TGCGCCAGCAGTCAAGGACAGGGCATCCACGAGCAGTACTTC | CASSQGQGIHEQYF
- | TRBJ2-7 | TRBV11-1 | - | TGTGCCAGCAGCTTAAAAGGCGCAGTGGGGTACGCCTACGAGCAGTACTTC | CASSLKGAVGYAYEQYF
- | TRBJ2-6 | TRBV9 | few | TGTGCCAGCGGGAGAGTGGCTGGGGCCAACGTCCTGACTTTC | CASGRVAGANVLTF
- | TRBJ1-3 | TRBV28 | many | TGTGCCAGCGCACTCGGGGCTGGAAACACCATATATTTT | CASALGAGNTIYF
TRBD1 | TRBJ1-2 | TRBV29-1 | many | TGCAGCGCTTCGACAGGGTCTAACTATGGCTACACCTTC | CSASTGSNYGYTF
- | TRBJ2-3 | TRBV3-1 | many | TGTGCCAGCAGCCAAGAGTTTCCGGCGGCCAAAGATACGCAGTATTTT | CASSQEFPAAKDTQYF
- | TRBJ1-1 | TRBV4-1 | - | TGCGCCAGCAGCCAAGTGGGGGGCCCGGGGACTGAAGCTTTCTTT | CASSQVGGPGTEAFF
- | TRBJ1-4 | TRBV5-1 | - | TGCGCCAGCAGCCCGGAAGGAGGCGAAAAACTGTTTTTT | CASSPEGGEKLFF
- | TRBJ1-2 | TRBV10-1 | many | TGCGCCAGCAGTGAGCGCCCCGAAGATCTGGGTGGCTACACCTTC | CASSERPEDLGGYTF
- | TRBJ1-1 | TRBV30 | few | TGTGCCTGGACCCTGAAAGGAAGAAACACTGAAGCTTTCTTT | CAWTLKGRNTEAFF
TRBD1 | TRBJ2-1 | TRBV3-1 | many | TGTGCCAGCAGCCAAGGACAGGGGAATGAGCAGTTCTTC | CASSQGQGNEQFF
- | TRBJ2-5 | TRBV30 | once | TGTGCCTGGAGTGATTTCCCCCGGGACTCGGGGGAGACCCAGTACTTC | CAWSDFPRDSGETQYF
- | TRBJ1-3 | TRBV7-2 | few | TGTGCCAGCAGCTTAGACGACGTGGGTACCATATATTTT | CASSLDDVGTIYF
- | TRBJ1-4 | TRBV5-1 | - | TGCGCCAGCAGCTTGGTTGGAAACCTGTTTTTT | CASSLVGNLFF
TRBD1 | TRBJ2-4 | TRBV19 | - | TGTGCCAGTAGGAAGACGGGACAGGGAGGATACATTCAGTACTTC | CASRKTGQGGYIQYF
- | TRBJ1-2 | TRBV27 | few | TGTGCCAGCGGCAGGCGGCGGGGCGACGGCTACACCTTC | CASGRRRGDGYTF
TRBD1 | TRBJ2-5 | TRBV4-1 | - | TGCGCCAGCAGCCCACCGGGACAGCTCCAAGAGACCCAGTACTTC | CASSPPGQLQETQYF
TRBD1 | TRBJ2-7 | TRBV9 | many | TGTGCCAGCAGCGCCGGGACAGGGGGCGGACGAGGTGACGAGCAGTACTTC | CASSAGTGGGRGDEQYF
- | TRBJ1-1 | TRBV3-1 | few | TGTGCCAGCATGGGGGTCACTGAAGCTTTCTTT | CASMGVTEAFF
- | TRBJ1-1 | TRBV14 | - | TGTGCCAGCAGCAGACAAGACGGGAACACTGAAGCTTTCTTT | CASSRQDGNTEAFF
TRBD1 | TRBJ1-5 | TRBV6-2/TRBV6-3 | many | TGTGCCAGCAGTACCGCGGCGGACAGGTTTAATCAGCCCCAGCATTTT | CASSTAADRFNQPQHF
TRBD1 | TRBJ2-1 | TRBV25-1 | - | TGTGCCAGCAGTGTGACAGGGGGGGTGTACAATGAGCAGTTCTTC | CASSVTGGVYNEQFF
TRBD2 | TRBJ2-7 | TRBV27 | - | TGTGCCAGCAGTTTATCTCCGACTGAGCGGGGGGGCATATACGAGCAGTACTTC | CASSLSPTERGGIYEQYF
TRBD2 | TRBJ2-3 | TRBV28 | many | TGTGCCAGCGAGCGGGGGGGCCCCACAGATACGCAGTATTTT | CASERGGPTDTQYF
TRBD2 | TRBJ2-3 | TRBV27 | - | TGTGCCAGCAGTTTATCTGGACTAGCGGGGGACCAGCAGTATTTT | CASSLSGLAGDQQYF
- | TRBJ1-3 | TRBV12-3/TRBV12-4 | - | TGTGCCAGCAGTTTCACCTTGGCCCAGTCTGGAAACACCATATATTTT | CASSFTLAQSGNTIYF
TRBD1 | TRBJ2-6 | TRBV5-1 | many | TGTGCCAGCAGCTCGACAGGGGCTGGGGCCAACGTCCTGACTTTC | CASSSTGAGANVLTF
TRBD1 | TRBJ1-2 | TRBV7-2 | few | TGTGCCAGCAGCTTAACATTTCAGCGGGACAGCTATGGCTACACCTTC | CASSLTFQRDSYGYTF
- | TRBJ1-2 | TRBV5-6 | - | TGTGCCAGCAGTCTGACGTCTGTAGTTTATGGCTACACCTTC | CASSLTSVVYGYTF
- | TRBJ2-5 | TRBV30 | few | TGTGCCTGGAGTGTGGGACACAGAGAGACCCAGTACTTC | CAWSVGHRETQYF
TRBD2 | TRBJ2-1 | TRBV2 | many | TGTGCCAGCAGTCGTCTAGCGGGGGGGGACAATGAGCAGTTCTTC | CASSRLAGGDNEQFF
- | TRBJ2-1 | TRBV6-2/TRBV6-3 | - | TGTGCCAGCAGTTACGTAGGGAATCATGAGCAGTTCTTC | CASSYVGNHEQFF
- | TRBJ1-1 | TRBV28 | many | TGTGCCAGCACCTCGGGGGATACGACTGAAGCTTTCTTT | CASTSGDTTEAFF
- | TRBJ2-2 | TRBV7-9 | - | TGTGCCAACAGCTTAGCATTCATCCCTGACACCGGGGAGCTGTTTTTT | CANSLAFIPDTGELFF